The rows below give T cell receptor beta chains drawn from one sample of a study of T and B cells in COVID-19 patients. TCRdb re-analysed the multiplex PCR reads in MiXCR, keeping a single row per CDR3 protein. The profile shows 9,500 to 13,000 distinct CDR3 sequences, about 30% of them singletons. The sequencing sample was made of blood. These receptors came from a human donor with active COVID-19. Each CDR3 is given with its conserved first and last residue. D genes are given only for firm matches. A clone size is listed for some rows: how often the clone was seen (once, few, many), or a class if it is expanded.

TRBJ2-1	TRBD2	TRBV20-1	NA	CSASRGLAGAYNEQFF	TGCAGTGCTAGCCGGGGACTAGCGGGGGCCTACAATGAGCAGTTCTTC
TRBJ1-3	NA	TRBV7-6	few	CASSPQISGNTIYF	TGTGCCAGCAGCCCCCAGATCTCTGGAAACACCATATATTTT
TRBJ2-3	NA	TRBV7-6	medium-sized	CASSLDWSDTQYF	TGTGCCAGCAGCTTGGACTGGTCAGATACGCAGTATTTT
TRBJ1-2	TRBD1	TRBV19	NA	CASSASGTGAINGYTF	TGTGCCAGTAGTGCCTCCGGGACAGGGGCAATTAATGGCTACACCTTC
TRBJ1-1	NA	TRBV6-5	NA	CASSSIVGSDTEAFF	TGTGCCAGCAGTTCGATCGTGGGGAGTGACACTGAAGCTTTCTTT
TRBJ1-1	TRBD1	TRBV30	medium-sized	CAWSRQGVAFF	TGTGCCTGGAGTCGACAGGGAGTAGCTTTCTTT
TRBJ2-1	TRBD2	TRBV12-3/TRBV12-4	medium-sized	CASRLAGYNEQFF	TGTGCCAGCAGGCTAGCGGGCTACAATGAGCAGTTCTTC
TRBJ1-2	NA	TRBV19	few	CASTWGRRRPTEGYTF	TGTGCCAGTACTTGGGGACGGCGCAGACCTACAGAAGGCTACACCTTC
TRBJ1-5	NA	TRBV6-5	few	CASSLVSNQPQHF	TGTGCCAGCTCCCTCGTTAGCAATCAGCCCCAGCATTTT
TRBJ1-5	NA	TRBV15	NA	CATSREWGGAGQPRHF	TGTGCCACCAGCAGAGAATGGGGGGGGGCGGGTCAGCCCCGGCATTTT
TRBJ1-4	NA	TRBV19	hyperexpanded	CASRRRNNEKLFF	TGTGCCAGTCGGCGGCGGAATAATGAAAAACTGTTTTTT
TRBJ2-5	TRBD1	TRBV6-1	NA	CASSEALGTGAKTQYF	TGTGCCAGCAGTGAAGCGCTTGGGACAGGGGCCAAGACCCAGTACTTC
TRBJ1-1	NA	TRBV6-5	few	CASSYGRATEAFF	TGTGCCAGCAGTTACGGCAGGGCCACTGAAGCTTTCTTT
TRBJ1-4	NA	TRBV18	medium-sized	CASSHLDRLNEKLFF	TGTGCCAGCTCACACCTGGACAGACTTAATGAAAAACTGTTTTTT
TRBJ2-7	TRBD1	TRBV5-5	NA	CASSLHRGPGRGSEQYF	TGTGCCAGCAGCTTGCACAGGGGGCCGGGACGAGGATCCGAGCAGTACTTC
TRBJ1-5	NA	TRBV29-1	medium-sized	CSVGSGEDQPQHF	TGCAGCGTAGGATCAGGGGAGGATCAGCCCCAGCATTTT
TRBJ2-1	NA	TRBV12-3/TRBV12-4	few	CASGSSSDNNEQFF	TGTGCCTCTGGCAGTTCGTCTGATAACAATGAGCAGTTCTTC
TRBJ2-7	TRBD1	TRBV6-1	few	CASIVGTGVYEQYF	TGTGCCAGCATTGTCGGGACAGGGGTTTACGAGCAGTACTTC
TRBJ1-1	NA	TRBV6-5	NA	CASSYFAGMGEAFF	TGTGCCAGCAGTTACTTTGCGGGGATGGGTGAAGCTTTCTTT
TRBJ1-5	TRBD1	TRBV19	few	CASRNTPGQGGLGNQPQHF	TGTGCCAGTAGGAATACACCGGGACAGGGGGGTCTGGGCAATCAGCCCCAGCATTTT
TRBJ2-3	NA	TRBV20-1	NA	CSARDLKGTSTDTQYF	TGCAGTGCTAGAGATCTCAAAGGTACGAGCACAGATACGCAGTATTTT
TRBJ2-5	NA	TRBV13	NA	CASSSEQETQYF	TGTGCCAGCAGCTCTGAGCAAGAGACCCAGTACTTC
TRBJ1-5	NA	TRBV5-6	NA	CASSFGALGNQPQHF	TGTGCCAGCAGCTTCGGGGCACTAGGCAATCAGCCCCAGCATTTT
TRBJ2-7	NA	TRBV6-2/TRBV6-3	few	CASSQGHEQYF	TGTGCCAGCAGCCAGGGGCACGAGCAGTACTTC
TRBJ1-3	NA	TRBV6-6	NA	CASSSGGSGNTIYF	TGTGCCAGCAGTTCGGGAGGGTCTGGAAACACCATATATTTT
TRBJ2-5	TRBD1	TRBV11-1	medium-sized	CASSSLGQGARETQYF	TGTGCCAGCAGCTCCCTAGGACAGGGGGCACGGGAGACCCAGTACTTC
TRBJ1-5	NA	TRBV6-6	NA	CASRRSNSNQPQHF	TGTGCCAGCAGACGAAGCAATAGCAATCAGCCCCAGCATTTT
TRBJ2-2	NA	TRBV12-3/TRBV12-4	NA	CASGLKPTGELFF	TGTGCTAGTGGTTTGAAGCCCACCGGGGAGCTGTTTTTT
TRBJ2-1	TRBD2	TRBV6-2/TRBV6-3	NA	CASSYAGLAVEQFF	TGTGCCAGCAGTTACGCGGGACTAGCGGTTGAGCAGTTCTTC
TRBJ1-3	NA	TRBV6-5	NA	CASSYGGSGNTIYF	TGTGCCAGCAGTTACGGGGGTTCCGGAAACACCATATATTTT
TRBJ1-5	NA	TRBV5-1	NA	CASSPAPDNQPQHF	TGCGCCAGCAGCCCGGCCCCTGATAATCAGCCCCAGCATTTT
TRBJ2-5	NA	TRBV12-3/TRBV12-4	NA	CASSFGVETQYF	TGTGCCAGCAGCTTTGGGGTGGAGACCCAGTACTTC
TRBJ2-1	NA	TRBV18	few	CASSPPGTGYNEQFF	TGTGCCAGCTCACCACCAGGTACAGGATACAATGAGCAGTTCTTC
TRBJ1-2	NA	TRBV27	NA	CASSFKGEDGYTF	TGTGCCAGCAGTTTCAAGGGGGAGGATGGCTACACCTTC
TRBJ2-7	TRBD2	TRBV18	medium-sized	CASSPGLADVYEQYF	TGTGCCAGCTCACCCGGACTAGCTGATGTCTACGAGCAGTACTTC
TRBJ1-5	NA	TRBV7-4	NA	CASSLKPGNQPQHF	TGTGCCAGCAGCTTAAAACCAGGCAATCAGCCCCAGCATTTT
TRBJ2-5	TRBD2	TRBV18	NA	CASSPRLAGVPQETQYF	TGTGCCAGCTCACCCCGACTAGCGGGGGTTCCTCAAGAGACCCAGTACTTC
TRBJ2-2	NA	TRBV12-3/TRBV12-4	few	CASSFGTNTGELFF	TGTGCCAGCAGTTTTGGGACGAACACCGGGGAGCTGTTTTTT
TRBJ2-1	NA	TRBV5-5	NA	CASSLAVGGPGGEQFF	TGTGCCAGCAGCTTGGCGGTCGGGGGGCCTGGGGGTGAGCAGTTCTTC
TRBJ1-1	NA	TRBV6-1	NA	CASSVSRLGGVYMNTEAFF	TGTGCCAGCAGTGTATCCCGGTTGGGAGGAGTTTATATGAACACTGAAGCTTTCTTT
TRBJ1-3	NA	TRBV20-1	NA	CSARVNSGNTIYF	TGCAGTGCTAGAGTAAACTCTGGAAACACCATATATTTT
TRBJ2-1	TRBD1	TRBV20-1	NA	CSARTDRDEQFF	TGCAGTGCTAGGACCGACAGGGATGAGCAGTTCTTC
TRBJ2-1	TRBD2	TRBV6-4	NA	CASRGTSGVPTYNEQFF	TGTGCCAGCAGAGGGACTAGCGGGGTTCCCACCTACAATGAGCAGTTCTTC
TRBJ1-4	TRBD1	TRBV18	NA	CASLGQANEKLFF	TGTGCCAGCCTGGGACAGGCTAATGAAAAACTGTTTTTT
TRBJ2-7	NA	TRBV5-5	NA	CASSLWGNYEQYF	TGTGCCAGCAGCTTGTGGGGTAACTACGAGCAGTACTTC
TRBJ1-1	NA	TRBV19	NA	CASSSRTLNTEAFF	TGTGCCAGTAGTAGTCGGACCCTGAACACTGAAGCTTTCTTT
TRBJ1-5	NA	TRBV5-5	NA	CASSSRRENQPQHF	TGTGCCAGCAGCTCCCGCAGGGAAAATCAGCCCCAGCATTTT
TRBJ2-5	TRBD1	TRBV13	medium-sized	CASSPGQGRGETQYF	TGTGCCAGCAGCCCCGGACAGGGGAGGGGGGAGACCCAGTACTTC
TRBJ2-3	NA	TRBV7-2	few	CASSWAGSTDTQYF	TGTGCCAGCAGCTGGGCAGGGAGCACAGATACGCAGTATTTT
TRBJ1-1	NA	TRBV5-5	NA	CASSPIPGVNTEAFF	TGTGCCAGCAGCCCCATCCCAGGGGTGAACACTGAAGCTTTCTTT